The 13 T cell receptor beta chains below all came from one sample that was sequenced in a study of cytomegalovirus exposure and HLA in healthy donors. The PCR contained 60 Vbeta and 13 Jbeta primers. Clones were read by immunoSEQ multiplex PCR, and TCRdb kept only the in-frame ones, dropping some. This repertoire includes 65,000 to 90,000 clones. Specimen: PBMCs. Every receptor here comes from a female donor in good health and CMV-seropositive.

In DNA form, the CDR3 reads TGCGCCAGCAGCTTGGACAGGGGGGCCGGGGAGCTGTTTTTT. Protein product: CASSLDRGAGELFF. This rearrangement joins TRBV5-1 to TRBJ2-2, with 8 nucleotides matching TRBD1. This CDR3 has 14 residues. The J segment lost 6 bases and the V segment lost 0 bases, leaving 1 base of the junction unmatched. The germline CDR1 and CDR2 sequences are SGHRS and YFSETQ.

Note on this clone: One end of the junction is discordant with germline, which a read error may explain. The chain uses TRBV7-9 and TRBJ2-7, with unresolved D. The germline V gene encodes CDR1 SEHNR and CDR2 FQNEAQ (reference sequence). This CDR3 region has 12 residues. CDR3 sequence reads: CASSLALTRPTF. CDR3 DNA sequence: TGTGCCAGCAGCTTAGCACTGACAAGGCCCACCTTC.

V usage is TRBV30 and J usage is TRBJ1-1, with 9 bases identical to TRBD1. V shed 2 bases, J shed 5 bases, and the junction held 6 bases outside the gene matches. The germline V gene has CDR1 GTSNPN and CDR2 SVGIG (reference sequence). This CDR3 has 14 residues. The CDR3 DNA follows: TGTGCCTGGAGTTCCGGGACAGGGAGAACTGAAGCTTTCTTT. Protein: CAWSSGTGRTEAFF. The variable domain in full, with the rest retrieved from reference TRBV30 and TRBJ1-1, is SQTIHQWPATLVQPVGSPLSLECTVEGTSNPNLYWYRQAAGRGLQLLFYSVGIGQISSEVPQNLSASRPQDRQFILSSKKLLLSDSGFYLCAWSSGTGRTEAFFGQGTRLTVV.

This chain's CDR3 is CASSVRLASTDTQYF. As DNA, the CDR3 is TGTGCCAGCAGCGTAAGACTAGCGAGCACAGATACGCAGTATTTT. V is TRBV9 and J is TRBJ2-3; 8 bases are a match to TRBD2. V was clipped by 1 base and J by 0 bases; unmatched bases: 1. Per the germline V gene, CDR1 is SGDLS and CDR2 is YYNGEE. The CDR3 length is 15 residues.

The CDR3 DNA reads TGTGCCAGCAGCAAAAATCTTCTAGACCCGGGACAGGGGAACACCGGGGAGCTGTTTTTT. Amino acid sequence: CASSKNLLDPGQGNTGELFF. This chain links TRBV21-1 with TRBJ2-2; whether TRBD1, the table's D call, matches the DNA was not checked. TRBV21-1 is a listed pseudogene. The CDR3 runs 20 residues.

CDR3 coding DNA: TGCGCCAGCAGCCAAGAGGTGGTCAGTGACAGGGGTCTCGGCTACACCTTC. Residues: CASSQEVVSDRGLGYTF. V gene TRBV4-3 combines with J gene TRBJ1-2; TRBD1 matches at 8 bases. The germline V gene encodes CDR1 LGHNA and CDR2 YSLEER. The CDR3 loop spans 17 amino acids. The ends lost 0 bases at V and 8 bases at J; junction bases unmatched: 14.

This chain links TRBV6-1 with TRBJ2-2, with TRBD1 matching over 7 bases. Germline V lookup: CDR1 MNHNS, CDR2 SASEGT. The CDR3 contains 15 residues. CDR3: CATEQGSANTGELFF. The CDR3 DNA sequence: TGTGCTACGGAACAGGGGTCGGCGAACACCGGGGAGCTGTTTTTT.

The chain uses TRBV5-1 and TRBJ2-5, with 11 bases that match TRBD2. V lost 3 bases to trimming and J lost 3 bases; unmatched junction nucleotides: 4. Germline loops: CDR1 SGHRS, CDR2 YFSETQ. CDR3 length: 15 residues. In DNA form, the CDR3 reads TGCGCCAGCAGCTACGGGACTAGCGGTGAAGAGACCCAGTACTTC. The encoded protein is CASSYGTSGEETQYF.

Points on this clone: Other DNA sequences in this specimen translate into the identical CDR3. The V and J genes are TRBV5-4 and TRBJ1-2, with TRBD1 matching over 8 bases. This CDR3 is 14 amino acids long. Germline CDR1 SGHNT, CDR2 YYREEE (reference sequence). Unmatched junction bases numbered 4, after V lost 2 bases and J lost 4 bases. CDR3 in amino acids: CASSLQGESYGYTF. In DNA form, the CDR3 reads TGTGCCAGCAGCTTACAGGGGGAAAGCTATGGCTACACCTTC.

The chain links TRBV27 to TRBJ2-7, with a possible D match to TRBD1 (6 bases). The CDR3 covers 16 residues. V was clipped by 5 bases and J by 1 base, with 18 bases between them. The germline V gene encodes CDR1 MNHEY and CDR2 SMNVEV (reference sequence). As DNA, the CDR3 is TGTGCCAGCAGTCCGTCGACAGGAGAGGGATCCTACGAGCAGTACTTC. Encoded protein: CASSPSTGEGSYEQYF.

The chain carries TRBV9 and TRBJ1-2, with 9 nucleotides matching TRBD1. The CDR3 has 14 amino acids. Germline V CDR1 and CDR2: SGDLS, YYNGEE. V trimming: 3 bases; J trimming: 6 bases; junction bases outside the gene matches: 6. CDR3 amino acids: CASSARQGDNGYTF. The CDR3 DNA is TGTGCCAGCAGCGCACGACAGGGGGATAATGGCTACACCTTC.

The chain employs TRBV28 and TRBJ1-1; TRBD1 might be the D (6 bases). Germline V gives CDR1 MDHEN, CDR2 SYDVKM. The CDR3 runs to 13 residues. The chain's CDR3 is CAVCQGSDTEAFF. In nucleotides, the CDR3 is TGTGCGGTCTGCCAGGGGTCGGACACTGAAGCTTTCTTT.

This chain links TRBV6-1 with TRBJ2-7; 10 bases fit TRBD1. V was pared by 10 bases and J by 4 bases, with 13 bases of the junction left unmatched. The CDR3 extends over 15 amino acids. CDR1 is MNHNS, CDR2 SASEGT, per germline. As DNA, the CDR3 is TGTGCCACCTCCAGAGACGGGACAGGGGCGTACGAGCAGTACTTC. It is translated as CATSRDGTGAYEQYF.